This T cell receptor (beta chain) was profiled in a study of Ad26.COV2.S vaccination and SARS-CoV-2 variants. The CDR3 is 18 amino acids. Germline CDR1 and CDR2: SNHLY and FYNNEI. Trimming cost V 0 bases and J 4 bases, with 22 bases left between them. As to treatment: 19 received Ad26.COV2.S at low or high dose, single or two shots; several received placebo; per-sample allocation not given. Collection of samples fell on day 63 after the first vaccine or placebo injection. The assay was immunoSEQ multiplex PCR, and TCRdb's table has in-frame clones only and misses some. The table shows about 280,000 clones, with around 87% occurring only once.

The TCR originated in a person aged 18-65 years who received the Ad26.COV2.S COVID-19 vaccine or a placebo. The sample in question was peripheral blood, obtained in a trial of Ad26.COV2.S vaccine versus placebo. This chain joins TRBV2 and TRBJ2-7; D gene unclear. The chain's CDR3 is CASSEALRFAGVGYEQYF. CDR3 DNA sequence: TGTGCCAGCAGTGAAGCTTTAAGATTCGCTGGAGTCGGTTACGAGCAGTACTTC.